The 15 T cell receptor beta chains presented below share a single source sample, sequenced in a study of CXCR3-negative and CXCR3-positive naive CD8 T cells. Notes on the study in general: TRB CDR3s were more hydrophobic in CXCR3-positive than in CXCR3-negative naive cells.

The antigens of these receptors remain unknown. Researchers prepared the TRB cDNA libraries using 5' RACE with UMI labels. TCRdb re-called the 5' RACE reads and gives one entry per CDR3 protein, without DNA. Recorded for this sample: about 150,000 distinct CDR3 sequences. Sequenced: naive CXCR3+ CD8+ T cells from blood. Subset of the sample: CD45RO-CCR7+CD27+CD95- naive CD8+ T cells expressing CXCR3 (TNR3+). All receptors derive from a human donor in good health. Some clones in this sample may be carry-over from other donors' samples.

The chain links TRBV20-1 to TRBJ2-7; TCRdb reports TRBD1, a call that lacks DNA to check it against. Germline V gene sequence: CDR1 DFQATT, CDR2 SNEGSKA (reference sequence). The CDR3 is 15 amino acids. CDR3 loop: CSARPRTRSSYEQYF.

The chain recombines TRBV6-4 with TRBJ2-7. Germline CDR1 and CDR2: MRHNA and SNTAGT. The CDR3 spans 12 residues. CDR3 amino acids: CASSDSRYEQYF.

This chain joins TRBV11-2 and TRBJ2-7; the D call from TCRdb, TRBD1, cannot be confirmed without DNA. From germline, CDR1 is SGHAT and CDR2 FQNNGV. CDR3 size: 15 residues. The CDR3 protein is CASSPGHGVAYEQYF. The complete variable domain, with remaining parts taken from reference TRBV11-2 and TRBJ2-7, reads EAGVAQSPRYKIIEKRQSVAFWCNPISGHATLYWYQQILGQGPKLLIQFQNNGVVDDSQLPKDRFSAERLKGVDSTLKIQPAKLEDSAVYLCASSPGHGVAYEQYFGPGTRLTVT.

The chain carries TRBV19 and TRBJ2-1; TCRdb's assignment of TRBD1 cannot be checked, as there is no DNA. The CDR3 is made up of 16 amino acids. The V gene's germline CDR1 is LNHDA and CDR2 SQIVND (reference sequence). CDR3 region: CASKRNRGSSYNEQFF.

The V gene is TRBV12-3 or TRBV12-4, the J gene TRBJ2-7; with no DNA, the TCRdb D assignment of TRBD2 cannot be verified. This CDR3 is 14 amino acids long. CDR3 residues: CASRDGLRNYEQYF.

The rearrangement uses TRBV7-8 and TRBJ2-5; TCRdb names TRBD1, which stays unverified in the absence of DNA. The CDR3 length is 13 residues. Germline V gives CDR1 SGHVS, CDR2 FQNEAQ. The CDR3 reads CASSPTGGETQYF.

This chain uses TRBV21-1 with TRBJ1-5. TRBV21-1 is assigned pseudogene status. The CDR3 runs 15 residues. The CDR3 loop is CASTYDGASHQPQHF.

The chain's CDR3 is CASSPTRALAKNIQYF. The V call is TRBV7-9, the J call TRBJ2-4; absent DNA, TCRdb's TRBD2 call cannot be checked. Germline loops: CDR1 SEHNR, CDR2 FQNEAQ (reference sequence). The CDR3 is 16 amino acids.

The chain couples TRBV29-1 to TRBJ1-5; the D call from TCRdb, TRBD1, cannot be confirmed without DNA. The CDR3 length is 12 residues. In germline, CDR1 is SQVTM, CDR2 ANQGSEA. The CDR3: CSGGQPEGPQHF.

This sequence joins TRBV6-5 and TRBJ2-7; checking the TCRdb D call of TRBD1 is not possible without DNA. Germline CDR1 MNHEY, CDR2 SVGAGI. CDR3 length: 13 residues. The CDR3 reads CSSSYGHLYEQYF.

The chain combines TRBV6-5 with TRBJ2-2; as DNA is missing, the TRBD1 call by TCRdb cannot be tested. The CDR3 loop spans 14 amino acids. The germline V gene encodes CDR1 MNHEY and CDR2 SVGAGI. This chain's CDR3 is CASSYSGGAGELFF.

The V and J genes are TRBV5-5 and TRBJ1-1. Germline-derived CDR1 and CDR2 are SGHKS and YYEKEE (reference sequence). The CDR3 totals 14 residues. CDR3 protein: CASSWTATNTEAFF.

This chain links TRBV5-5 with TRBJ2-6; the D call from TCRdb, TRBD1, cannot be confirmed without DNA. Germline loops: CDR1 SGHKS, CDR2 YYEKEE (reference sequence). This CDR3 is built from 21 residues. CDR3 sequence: CASSLIAVGRQGAPGANVLTF.

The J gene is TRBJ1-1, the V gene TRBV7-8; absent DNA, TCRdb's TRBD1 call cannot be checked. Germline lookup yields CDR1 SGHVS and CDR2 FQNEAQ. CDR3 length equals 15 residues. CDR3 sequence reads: CASSLEVRGSTEAFF.

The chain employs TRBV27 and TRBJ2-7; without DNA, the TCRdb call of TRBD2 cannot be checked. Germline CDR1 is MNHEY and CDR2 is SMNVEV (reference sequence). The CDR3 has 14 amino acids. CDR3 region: CASRWAGEAYEQYF.